This entry concerns a single TCR beta chain. Which antigen it targets is not known. This sample stems from a study of T cell clusters in autoimmune cytopenias (dated by TCRdb to about 2019). In the study overall: A median TRB sequencing depth of roughly 56,000 reads per sample was reached, and a median of approximately 2,500 distinct TRB clonotypes per sample was obtained. TRB and IGH repertoires from peripheral blood were sequenced in autoimmune cytopenia patients at active disease and during treatment follow-up, with healthy, CLL and autoimmune hepatitis controls included alongside. The study aimed to test whether autoimmune cytopenia patients carry a disease-specific immune repertoire signature usable as a blood-based biomarker. General conclusions and limits of the study: In the comparison of secondary cytopenia with CLL, the cluster-lack signature was not observed, apparently because the dominant lymphoma-associated repertoire masked the signature. TRB repertoire shifts, with less even repertoires in secondary cytopenia and CLL, mostly reflected lymphoma bias rather than autoimmunity. GLIPH results suggested that primary autoimmune cytopenia patients were missing physiological T cell clusters, with 51 clusters found only in healthy donors compared with approximately 15 found only in patients. The T cell clusters were defined only in silico, and the functional role of the clusters was left to be validated experimentally. Healthy donors showed almost three-fold more exclusive TRB clusters than active autoimmune hepatitis patients, consistent with an autoimmunity-wide signature.

The CDR3, from cysteine to phenylalanine, totals 15 residues. No DNA is recorded. CDR1 and CDR2, looked up from the germline V gene (reference sequence), are DFQATT and SNEGSKA. TRB rearrangements were amplified by multiplex PCR following a touch-down protocol, with the TRB-A and TRB-B primer pools mixed in one tube. Two consecutive PCR reactions with Phusion HS II polymerase added Illumina adapters and sample indices to the amplicons. After gel purification with the NucleoSpin Gel and PCR Clean-up kit, the amplicons were quantified by Qubit and checked for quality on an Agilent 2100 Bioanalyzer. Sequencing of the libraries was performed on an Illumina MiSeq with 600-cycle, single-indexed, paired-end runs. In the authors' own workflow: TRB reads were aligned and assembled with MiXCR version 2.1.12 using the default MiXCR reference library. A clone was defined by each unique CDR3 nucleotide sequence, and the analysis included only productive sequences supported by at least two reads. Repertoire diversity was assessed by alpha-parameterized diversity profiles (alpha 0 to 5), including Shannon (alpha 1) and Simpson (alpha 2) indices, computed with an R script. Combinatorial TRB VJ usage was computed with the tcR package and compared between cohorts by principal component analysis with ade4. TCRbeta CDR3s were clustered with GLIPH on cohort pairs matched by age and read depth, and cluster frequencies were compared by Wilcoxon test. The reads underwent TCRdb reprocessing, giving one record for each CDR3 protein sequence and no DNA. The V and J calls were not made by the authors but by TCRdb's processing. The sample table holds a few thousand distinct CDR3 sequences. The top ten clonotypes cover approximately 18% of the sample.

Each sample's TRB amplification started from approximately 240 ng of peripheral blood genomic DNA, which corresponds to tens of thousands of genome equivalents. This TCR derives from a human donor with an autoimmune cytopenia, with autoimmune hepatitis or in good health (not recorded which). The source material was peripheral blood. The chain employs TRBV20-1 and TRBJ2-1; TCRdb lists TRBD2, though no DNA is available to test this call. The CDR3 region: CSAPQPTSTHNEQFF.